This T cell receptor beta chain was retrieved from a study of response to subunit inactivated influenza vaccine. Findings and limits, study-wide: Few additional T cells are recruited per seasonal influenza vaccination, authors suggested.

Germline loops: CDR1 SGHKS, CDR2 YYEKEE (reference sequence). This CDR3 comprises 15 residues. V lost 3 bases to trimming and J lost 2 bases; unmatched junction nucleotides: 5. TCRdb processed the RT-PCR reads anew with MiXCR; each CDR3 protein has one entry. The sample lists roughly 780,000 distinct CDR3 sequences; around 20% were seen once. This clonotype was seen ten or more times. Its target is not known. The chain employs TRBV5-5 and TRBJ1-5; 7 bases match TRBD1. This TCR was sampled from a man in his fifties who received an inactivated influenza vaccine. Sample: PBMCs from blood, taken more than 4 days after vaccination. CDR3 region: CASSSVTGGNQPQHF. CDR3 bases: TGTGCCAGCAGCTCGGTTACAGGGGGCAATCAGCCCCAGCATTTT.